Listed below are T cell receptor beta chains from one sample, sequenced in a study of neurological immune-mediated disorders. TCRdb re-analysed the 5' RACE reads in MiXCR, keeping a single row per CDR3 protein. The table lists more than 95,000 distinct CDR3 sequences, approximately 10% of them singletons. The sequenced sample consisted of PBMCs. The source of these receptors is a female donor with HTLV-1-associated myelopathy (HAM/TSP). Both conserved end residues are part of each CDR3. Fields, in order: clone size, D gene, V gene, J gene, CDR3 length, CDR3 protein, CDR3 DNA. A D gene is named only where the DNA matches it firmly. Clone size is given for some rows only: seen once, a few or many times, or a class if the clone is expanded.

many	TRBD1	TRBV10-2	TRBJ1-4	14	CAIPPGQGLGKLFF	TGCGCCATTCCCCCGGGACAGGGTTTAGGGAAACTGTTTTTT
NA	NA	TRBV3-1	TRBJ2-7	13	CASSQEKEDEQYF	TGTGCCAGCAGCCAAGAAAAAGAGGACGAGCAGTACTTC
many	NA	TRBV7-2	TRBJ2-5	12	CASSPYQETQYF	TGTGCCAGCAGCCCGTACCAAGAGACCCAGTACTTC
few	NA	TRBV10-1	TRBJ2-1	14	CASRPGHLYNEQFF	TGCGCCAGCAGACCGGGACACCTCTACAATGAGCAGTTCTTC
many	NA	TRBV29-1	TRBJ2-7	12	CSVERDNYEQYF	TGCAGCGTTGAACGGGACAACTACGAGCAGTACTTC
few	NA	TRBV6-2/TRBV6-3	TRBJ2-3	15	CASSYEGGRGDTQYF	TGTGCCAGCAGTTACGAGGGGGGCCGAGGAGATACGCAGTATTTT
many	NA	TRBV28	TRBJ1-5	16	CASSPAEGGSNQPQHF	TGTGCCAGCAGCCCGGCGGAGGGGGGCAGCAATCAGCCCCAGCATTTT
many	NA	TRBV5-1	TRBJ2-3	14	CASSPDSYTDTQYF	TGCGCCAGCAGCCCCGACAGTTACACAGATACGCAGTATTTT
many	NA	TRBV20-1	TRBJ1-5	16	CSVFFGTADSNQPQHF	TGCAGTGTTTTTTTTGGAACGGCCGATAGCAATCAGCCCCAGCATTTT
many	NA	TRBV20-1	TRBJ2-2	13	CSARSPNTGELFF	TGCAGTGCTAGAAGCCCGAACACCGGGGAGCTGTTTTTT
many	NA	TRBV5-1	TRBJ2-5	13	CASSPSPPETQYF	TGCGCCAGCAGCCCCTCCCCTCCAGAGACCCAGTACTTC
many	NA	TRBV2	TRBJ1-5	14	CASTEGGQVQPQHF	TGTGCCAGCACCGAGGGGGGGCAAGTGCAGCCCCAGCATTTT
many	NA	TRBV5-1	TRBJ1-1	15	CASSRRDGTNTEAFF	TGCGCCAGCAGCAGGCGGGACGGGACAAACACTGAAGCTTTCTTT
many	NA	TRBV7-9	TRBJ2-5	13	CASSLRQEETQYF	TGTGCCAGCAGCTTACGACAGGAAGAGACCCAGTACTTC
NA	TRBD2	TRBV7-2	TRBJ2-3	16	CASSLFASGTTDTQYF	TGTGCCAGCAGCTTATTTGCGAGCGGGACCACAGATACGCAGTATTTT
many	TRBD2	TRBV15	TRBJ2-2	16	CATSRKSGGSTGELFF	TGTGCTACCAGCCGTAAGAGCGGGGGTTCCACCGGGGAGCTGTTTTTT
many	NA	TRBV20-1	TRBJ2-1	14	CSAGTGPPRDEQFF	TGCAGTGCTGGGACCGGGCCCCCGAGGGATGAGCAGTTCTTC
many	NA	TRBV27	TRBJ2-2	17	CASREAPTSTGTGELFF	TGTGCCAGCAGAGAAGCGCCAACCTCGACAGGCACCGGGGAGCTGTTTTTT
many	NA	TRBV5-1	TRBJ1-6	16	CASSLFSQGGNSPLHF	TGCGCCAGCAGCTTGTTTTCACAGGGTGGTAATTCACCCCTCCACTTT
many	NA	TRBV20-1	TRBJ1-3	12	CSAREQGNTIYF	TGCAGTGCTAGAGAACAGGGAAACACCATATATTTT
NA	NA	TRBV5-1	TRBJ2-7	14	CASSRTDPFYEQYF	TGCGCCAGCAGCCGGACAGACCCCTTTTACGAGCAGTACTTC
many	TRBD1	TRBV19	TRBJ2-6	17	CASSLDRVSTGANVLTF	TGTGCCAGTAGCCTGGACAGGGTTTCAACTGGGGCCAACGTCCTGACTTTC
many	TRBD2	TRBV11-2	TRBJ2-3	16	CASSLVAGGSRDTQYF	TGTGCCAGCAGCTTAGTTGCGGGGGGATCTAGAGATACGCAGTATTTT